This TCR beta chain stems from a study of shared clonotypes between healthy human individuals. Study-level information: The plates for each donor numbered three CD4 naive, three CD4 memory, two CD8 naive and one CD8 memory.

The donors, all of them Caucasian adults, lived in Nashville, Tennessee. Study results and limitations: Represented genetic and exposure-history diversity was restricted by having few donors.

In the authors' methods: Junction-only sequences without quality scores were provided by ImmunoSEQ, so filtering was different. Profiling relied on immunoSEQ multiplex PCR, and the TCRdb table lists in-frame clones only, not all of them. The V and J calls and the clone size are those of that table, but D and trimming were determined from the DNA. The profile shows 2 million to 2.5 million clones, roughly 94% of them singletons. For this clone: No antigen is known for it.

CDR3 length: 15 residues. V trimming: 5 bases; J trimming: 4 bases; junction bases outside the gene matches: 8. Germline lookup yields CDR1 MDHEN and CDR2 SYDVKM. This sequence was found in a man between 18 and 35 years old in good health. The J gene is TRBJ2-5, the V gene TRBV28; 9 bases line up with TRBD2. Sequencing used naive CD4+ T cells sorted from blood. Regarding subset: CD45RA+ positively selected. The CDR3 here is CASSSGGGARETQYF. The CDR3 DNA reads as TGTGCCAGCAGTAGTGGCGGGGGGGCCAGAGAGACCCAGTACTTC.